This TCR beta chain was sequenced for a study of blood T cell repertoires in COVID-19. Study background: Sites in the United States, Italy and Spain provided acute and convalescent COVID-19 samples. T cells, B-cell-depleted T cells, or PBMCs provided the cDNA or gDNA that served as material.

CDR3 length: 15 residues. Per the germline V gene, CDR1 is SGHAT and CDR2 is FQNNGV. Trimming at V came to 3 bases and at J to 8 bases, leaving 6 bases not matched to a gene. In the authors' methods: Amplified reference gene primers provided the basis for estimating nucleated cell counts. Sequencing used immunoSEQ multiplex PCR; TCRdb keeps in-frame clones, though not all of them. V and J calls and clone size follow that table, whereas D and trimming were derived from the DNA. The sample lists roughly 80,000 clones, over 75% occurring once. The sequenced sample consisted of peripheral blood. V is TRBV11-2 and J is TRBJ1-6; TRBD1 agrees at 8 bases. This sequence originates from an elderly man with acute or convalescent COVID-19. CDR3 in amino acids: CASSFWSGGDSPLHF. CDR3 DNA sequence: TGTGCCAGCAGCTTCTGGTCAGGGGGCGATTCACCCCTCCACTTT.